The 26 T cell receptor beta chains listed next were all sequenced from one sample in a study of OX40 agonist ivuxolimab in advanced cancers. Only in-frame clones appear in the TCRdb table, and some are missing; sequencing was by immunoSEQ multiplex PCR. Of about 100,000 clones listed, approximately 90% are singletons. Sequencing was performed on CD4+ or CD8+ T cells sorted from blood, taken in a trial of the OX40 agonist ivuxolimab. Source of these receptors: an adult with an advanced solid tumor such as melanoma, head and neck, liver or kidney cancer.

The V and J genes are TRBV18 and TRBJ2-7; D possibly uses TRBD1 or TRBD2 (5 bases each). Germline V lookup: CDR1 KGHSH, CDR2 LQKENI. This CDR3 spans 14 amino acids. Trimming removed 5 bases at V and 9 bases at J, with 20 bases between. CDR3 amino acids: CASSTGTAVVGQYF. CDR3 DNA sequence: TGTGCCAGCTCAACCGGGACGGCAGTCGTTGGGCAGTACTTC.

The chain employs TRBV25-1 and TRBJ2-1, with D perhaps TRBD2 (6 bases). Germline assignment: CDR1 MGHDK and CDR2 SYGVNS. Trimming left V 8 bases short and J 8 bases short, with 16 bases between. The CDR3 is 13 amino acids. Written as DNA, the CDR3 is TGTGCCAGCCGAAACCCCGGGAGCGATGAGCAGTTCTTC. This encodes CASRNPGSDEQFF.

The genes are TRBV6-1 and TRBJ2-1, with D tentatively TRBD1 or TRBD2 (5 bases each). The CDR3 runs to 16 residues. The V end lost 2 bases, the J end lost 2 bases, and 13 bases lay between the germline ends. CDR1 and CDR2 (germline): MNHNS, SASEGT. The CDR3 loop is CASSERGGFPYNEQFF. The CDR3 nucleotides read TGTGCCAGCAGTGAAAGGGGCGGGTTCCCCTACAATGAGCAGTTCTTC.

The J gene is TRBJ2-7, the V gene TRBV7-8, with D hard to call. This CDR3 spans 13 amino acids. The ends were cut back, 5 bases at V and 9 bases at J, with 17 bases in the middle. Germline CDR1 and CDR2: SGHVS and FQNEAQ. The chain's CDR3 is CASSKGPQVGQYF. Here the CDR3 DNA reads TGTGCCAGCAGCAAGGGCCCTCAAGTGGGGCAGTACTTC.

The chain carries TRBV6-5 and TRBJ2-7, with D perhaps matching TRBD1 or TRBD2 (6 bases each). V was pared by 4 bases and J by 2 bases, with 18 bases between. The CDR3 extends over 16 amino acids. Germline-derived CDR1 and CDR2 are MNHEY and SVGAGI. CDR3 amino acids: CASSSRGGMGTYEQYF. CDR3 bases: TGTGCCAGCAGTTCCAGAGGGGGGATGGGTACCTACGAGCAGTACTTC.

The chain employs TRBV6-1 and TRBJ2-3; tentatively, D is TRBD1 or TRBD2 (5 bases each). Trimming removed 3 bases from V and 5 bases from J, with 30 bases in between. CDR3 length: 20 amino acids. The V gene's germline CDR1 is MNHNS and CDR2 SASEGT. The CDR3, as DNA: TGTGCCAGCAGTGAGGTATCGGACACCCGTTCGGTCATAGGGAGAGATACGCAGTATTTT. This codes for CASSEVSDTRSVIGRDTQYF.

This rearrangement joins TRBV4-1 to TRBJ1-2; 8 nucleotides align to TRBD1. V was clipped by 4 bases and J by 4 bases; unmatched bases: 5. The CDR3 covers 14 residues. Germline assignment: CDR1 MGHRA and CDR2 YSYEKL. CDR3 sequence (DNA): TGCGCCAGCAGCCGGGGACAGGCTGGCTATGGCTACACCTTC. Its translation is CASSRGQAGYGYTF.

The V and J genes are TRBV5-4 and TRBJ1-6, with D possibly being TRBD1 (6 bases). CDR3 size: 16 residues. Germline lookup yields CDR1 SGHNT and CDR2 YYREEE (reference sequence). V lost 2 bases and J 7 bases, leaving 16 bases between the germline ends. The CDR3 is CASSFLRQVGNSPLHF. The CDR3 DNA is TGTGCCAGCAGCTTCCTGAGACAGGTCGGGAATTCACCCCTCCACTTT.

This CDR3 reads CSVSPRKRGSGGYTF. DNA of the CDR3: TGCAGCGTTTCGCCCCGGAAGAGGGGATCAGGCGGCTACACCTTC. The genes are TRBV29-1 and TRBJ1-2, with a tentative D call TRBD1 (5 bases). There are 15 residues in the CDR3. V was cut by 5 bases and J by 8 bases, with 24 bases left in between. Germline V gene lookup returns CDR1 SQVTM and CDR2 ANQGSEA.

The V and J genes are TRBV11-2 and TRBJ2-7; 8 nucleotides match TRBD1. J lost 0 bases, V lost 4 bases, and 17 bases had no gene match. The germline gives CDR1 SGHAT, CDR2 FQNNGV. The CDR3 length is 19 residues. As DNA, the CDR3 is TGTGCCAGCAGCTACTACCGGGACAGGACAGGTTTAAGCTCCTACGAGCAGTACTTC. It translates to CASSYYRDRTGLSSYEQYF.

The V and J genes are TRBV6-6 and TRBJ1-6; 8 bases line up with TRBD1. Germline CDR1 and CDR2: MNHNY and SVGAGI (reference sequence). The ends lost 7 bases at V and 4 bases at J; junction bases unmatched: 9. This CDR3 is built from 16 residues. CDR3 region: CASTDRTGSYNSPLHF. The CDR3 bases are TGTGCCAGCACGGATAGGACAGGGTCTTATAATTCACCCCTCCACTTT.

DNA for the CDR3: TGCGCCAGCGGCCGACTAGCGGGAGGGAGCACCGGGGAGCTGTTTTTT. The encoded protein is CASGRLAGGSTGELFF. The chain carries TRBV10-2 and TRBJ2-2, with 14 bases identical to TRBD2. Looked up from germline, CDR1 is WSHSY and CDR2 is SAAADI. With V trimmed by 8 bases and J by 4 bases, 6 bases remained unmatched. CDR3 length equals 16 residues.

The chain employs TRBV5-1 and TRBJ2-3; 9 bases are a match to TRBD1. Germline CDR1 is SGHRS and CDR2 is YFSETQ. Germline trimming cut 4 bases from V and 0 bases from J; bases unmatched to any gene: 6. This CDR3 is built from 16 residues. CDR3: CASSQLTGGSTDTQYF. The DNA for the CDR3 is TGCGCCAGCAGCCAACTGACAGGGGGGAGCACAGATACGCAGTATTTT.

The V call is TRBV6-1, the J call TRBJ2-3; unclear D gene. Germline CDR1 is MNHNS and CDR2 is SASEGT. V dropped 7 bases and J dropped 2 bases, with 7 bases sitting between them. The CDR3 is 12 amino acids. CDR3 DNA sequence: TGTGCCAGCACCCCAAACACAGATACGCAGTATTTT. Translated, it gives CASTPNTDTQYF.

This sequence joins TRBV5-4 and TRBJ2-5; 7 bases match TRBD1. J gave up 1 base and V 4 bases, and 7 bases lay outside the gene matches. The germline V gene encodes CDR1 SGHNT and CDR2 YYREEE (reference sequence). The CDR3 runs 15 residues. CDR3 loop: CASSKGQQLQETQYF. The CDR3 DNA reads TGTGCCAGCAGCAAGGGACAGCAACTCCAAGAGACCCAGTACTTC.

J is TRBJ1-5 and V is TRBV6-6, with D perhaps TRBD1 (6 bases). The CDR3 has 14 residues. V was trimmed by 6 bases and J by 4 bases, leaving 13 bases between them. Germline CDR1 reads MNHNY; CDR2 reads SVGAGI (reference sequence). For the CDR3, the DNA is TGTGCCAGCAGCCCGACAGGTTCAAATCAGCCCCAGCATTTT. It encodes CASSPTGSNQPQHF.

As concerns this clone: A read error may produce the germline difference seen at one junction end. The chain joins TRBV30 to TRBJ2-2; 10 nucleotides agree with TRBD2. This CDR3 has 15 residues. Per the germline V gene, CDR1 is GTSNPN and CDR2 is SVGIG (reference sequence). CDR3 residues: CAGRSGGANTGELFF. In DNA form, the CDR3 reads TGTGCCGGGAGAAGCGGGGGGGCGAACACCGGGGAGCTGTTTTTT. Based on the CDR3 plus reference TRBV30 and TRBJ2-2, the full variable domain is SQTIHQWPATLVQPVGSPLSLECTVEGTSNPNLYWYRQAAGRGLQLLFYSVGIGQISSEVPQNLSASRPQDRQFILSSKKLLLSDSGFYLCAGRSGGANTGELFFGEGSRLTVL.

The V call is TRBV7-2, the J call TRBJ2-7; TRBD1 might be the D (6 bases). Germline lookup yields CDR1 SGHTA and CDR2 FQGNSA. Trimming shortened V by 3 bases and J by 1 base, and 10 bases separated the two germline ends. The CDR3 consists of 14 residues. CDR3 protein: CASSLGHASYEQYF. As DNA, the CDR3 is TGTGCCAGCAGCTTGGGACACGCGTCCTACGAGCAGTACTTC.

This chain connects TRBV5-1 to TRBJ1-3, with 9 positions matching TRBD1. Germline V gene sequence: CDR1 SGHRS, CDR2 YFSETQ. CDR3 size: 16 residues. The trim removed 2 bases at V and 0 bases at J, leaving 3 bases unmatched. CDR3 sequence: CASSLSGQGSGNTIYF. The CDR3 DNA sequence: TGCGCCAGCAGCTTATCGGGACAGGGCTCTGGAAACACCATATATTTT. The whole variable domain, remainder taken from reference TRBV5-1 and TRBJ1-3, is KAGVTQTPRYLIKTRGQQVTLSCSPISGHRSVSWYQQTPGQGLQFLFEYFSETQRNKGNFPGRFSGRQFSNSRSEMNVSTLELGDSALYLCASSLSGQGSGNTIYFGEGSWLTVV.

The V call is TRBV18, the J call TRBJ2-5, with D unresolved. V shed 3 bases and J shed 2 bases, with 7 bases lying between them. Germline CDR1 KGHSH, CDR2 LQKENI. The CDR3 has 13 amino acids. CDR3 protein: CASSPSRQETQYF. Written as DNA, the CDR3 is TGTGCCAGCTCACCCTCCAGGCAAGAGACCCAGTACTTC.

The chain combines TRBV27 with TRBJ2-5; D call uncertain. Germline CDR1 is MNHEY and CDR2 is SMNVEV (reference sequence). V was pared by 0 bases and J by 1 base, with 15 bases between. This CDR3 has 17 amino acids. Written as DNA, the CDR3 is TGTGCCAGCAGTTTATCCCCCCAGGTACCCAGCCAAGAGACCCAGTACTTC. Amino acid sequence: CASSLSPQVPSQETQYF.

This rearrangement joins TRBV29-1 to TRBJ2-5; no clear D gene. V was shortened by 5 bases and J by 3 bases, with 7 bases between the two germline ends. Looked up from germline, CDR1 is SQVTM and CDR2 is ANQGSEA. The CDR3 has 11 residues. The CDR3 here is CSVTGKETQYF. The DNA for the CDR3 is TGCAGCGTTACCGGAAAAGAGACCCAGTACTTC.

The chain combines TRBV6-5 with TRBJ2-1, with D possibly TRBD2 on 6 matching bases. CDR1 MNHEY and CDR2 SVGAGI come from the germline V gene. CDR3 length equals 16 residues. Trimming cost V 2 bases and J 2 bases, with 13 bases left between them. Here the CDR3 DNA reads TGTGCCAGCAGTTACCAAGCGGGCCCCCCCTACAATGAGCAGTTCTTC. It translates to CASSYQAGPPYNEQFF.

The V gene is TRBV11-2, the J gene TRBJ1-4, with TRBD1 identical over 8 bases. The V and J ends lost 3 bases and 7 bases, in that order; junction bases with no gene match: 4. This CDR3 region has 14 residues. Germline values: CDR1 SGHAT, CDR2 FQNNGV. CDR3 protein: CASSLGDRGEKLFF. The CDR3 nucleotides are TGTGCCAGCAGCTTGGGAGACAGGGGTGAAAAACTGTTTTTT.

The chain joins TRBV6-5 to TRBJ1-2; 8 bases agree with TRBD1. Per germline, CDR1 MNHEY and CDR2 SVGAGI. After removal of 2 bases from V and 4 bases from J, the junction contained 6 bases not matched to a gene. This CDR3 has 15 residues. CDR3 DNA: TGTGCCAGCAGTTACGGAGGGACAGGCGGCTATGGCTACACCTTC. Its protein is CASSYGGTGGYGYTF.

This chain links TRBV2 with TRBJ1-5, with D unclear. CDR1 is SNHLY and CDR2 is FYNNEI in the germline V gene. The germline V and J ends were trimmed by 4 bases and 6 bases, with 13 bases remaining between them. The CDR3 extends over 14 amino acids. CDR3 bases: TGTGCCAGCAGTGTGCGCAGATTATCTCAGCCCCAGCATTTT. It codes for CASSVRRLSQPQHF.